These T cell receptor beta chains were read from a single sample in a study of blood T cell repertoires in COVID-19. The repertoire was sequenced with immunoSEQ multiplex PCR; TCRdb's copy has only in-frame clones and lacks some. The table shows under 250,000 clones, with 85% to 90% occurring only once. The sample taken for sequencing was PBMCs or T cells enriched from blood (not recorded which). The source of these receptors is a woman aged 18-29 years in a cohort exposed to, infected with or recovered from COVID-19 (not recorded which). Both conserved end residues are part of each CDR3. The D gene is left open where the match is weak. The size entry is marked missing in some rows and otherwise reads once, few, many or a size class.

CDR3 protein,CDR3 DNA,V gene,clone size,J gene,D gene
CASSLGTSGNYEQFF,TGTGCCAGCAGCTTGGGGACTAGCGGGAACTATGAGCAGTTCTTC,TRBV11-3,once,TRBJ2-1,TRBD2
CASSEGFPDNYNSPLHF,TGTGCCAGCAGTGAAGGTTTCCCGGACAACTATAATTCACCCCTCCACTTT,TRBV6-1,-,TRBJ1-6,-
CASSIQGASSEAFF,TGTGCCAGTAGTATCCAGGGGGCTAGTTCTGAAGCTTTCTTT,TRBV19,-,TRBJ1-1,TRBD1
CASSLYDNSPLHF,TGTGCCAGTAGTCTGTATGATAATTCACCCCTCCACTTT,TRBV19,-,TRBJ1-6,-
CASSLDSPGLNEQFF,TGTGCCAGCAGCCTGGACAGTCCCGGTCTCAATGAGCAGTTCTTC,TRBV5-5,-,TRBJ2-1,-
CASSLVGIGGEREKLFF,TGTGCCAGCAGCTTGGTCGGTATCGGGGGGGAGCGTGAAAAACTGTTTTTT,TRBV5-4,once,TRBJ1-4,-
CASSPGFGREVSYNEQFF,TGTGCCAGCAGCCCGGGGTTTGGGCGGGAGGTGTCCTACAATGAGCAGTTCTTC,TRBV11-2,-,TRBJ2-1,TRBD2
CASSQGFSPNNQPQHF,TGTGCCAGCAGCCAAGGATTCAGTCCGAACAATCAGCCCCAGCATTTT,TRBV3-1/TRBV3-2,-,TRBJ1-5,-
CASRGGSNQPQHF,TGTGCCAGCAGGGGGGGGTCTAATCAGCCCCAGCATTTT,TRBV28,-,TRBJ1-5,-
CASSRQLNTEAFF,TGTGCCAGCAGTAGACAGCTGAACACTGAAGCTTTCTTT,TRBV6-5,-,TRBJ1-1,-
CASSVAPGQETQYF,TGTGCCAGCAGCGTAGCTCCGGGACAAGAGACCCAGTACTTC,TRBV9,-,TRBJ2-5,-
CASSYTRQGSDEQYF,TGTGCCAGCAGTTACACGAGACAGGGGTCGGACGAGCAGTACTTC,TRBV6-5,few,TRBJ2-7,TRBD1
CASSLWATNTGELFF,TGTGCCAGCAGCTTATGGGCCACAAACACCGGGGAGCTGTTTTTT,TRBV7-3,-,TRBJ2-2,-
CASSESGGMYEQYF,TGTGCCAGCAGTGAATCGGGGGGCATGTACGAGCAGTACTTC,TRBV6-1,-,TRBJ2-7,-
CASSIDPSGTDTQYF,TGTGCCAGTAGTATAGACCCTAGCGGCACAGATACGCAGTATTTT,TRBV19,-,TRBJ2-3,-
CASSLAWTGGTNQPQHF,TGTGCCAGCAGCTTAGCCTGGACAGGGGGAACAAATCAGCCCCAGCATTTT,TRBV7-8,-,TRBJ1-5,TRBD1
CASSRGQGTYEQYF,TGTGCCAGCAGCCGGGGACAGGGCACCTACGAGCAGTACTTC,TRBV3-1/TRBV3-2,once,TRBJ2-7,TRBD1
CASSPRLAPYEQYF,TGTGCCAGCAGCCCGCGACTAGCGCCCTACGAGCAGTACTTC,TRBV11-1,-,TRBJ2-7,TRBD2
CASSAGSYSNQPQHF,TGTGCCAGTAGTGCCGGTTCGTATAGCAATCAGCCCCAGCATTTT,TRBV19,-,TRBJ1-5,-
CASPRNTEAFF,TGTGCCAGCCCCCGGAACACTGAAGCTTTCTTT,TRBV18,-,TRBJ1-1,-
CASSFIRDYRYTQYF,TGTGCCAGCAGCTTTATCCGGGATTATAGGTATACGCAGTATTTT,TRBV5-8,-,TRBJ2-3,-
CASSPGQGAYGYTF,TGTGCCAGCAGCCCGGGACAGGGGGCTTATGGCTACACCTTC,TRBV28,-,TRBJ1-2,TRBD1
CASSPQGASTEAFF,TGTGCCAGCAGCCCCCAGGGGGCCTCAACTGAAGCTTTCTTT,TRBV7-9,-,TRBJ1-1,TRBD1
CASSRDRILYGYTF,TGTGCCAGCAGTCGGGACAGAATTCTCTATGGCTACACCTTC,TRBV2,-,TRBJ1-2,TRBD1
CASSATPGGGETEAFF,TGTGCCAGCAGTGCTACTCCCGGTGGGGGCGAAACTGAAGCTTTCTTT,TRBV6-1,-,TRBJ1-1,-
CASTGETSWLHEQFF,TGTGCCAGCACGGGGGAAACTAGTTGGTTGCATGAGCAGTTCTTC,TRBV6-5,-,TRBJ2-1,-
CASSLVEEAFF,TGTGCCAGCAGTTTGGTGGAGGAAGCTTTCTTT,TRBV12-3/TRBV12-4,-,TRBJ1-1,-
CASTTQGVGNEKLFF,TGTGCCAGCACTACTCAGGGGGTTGGTAATGAAAAACTGTTTTTT,TRBV7-2,-,TRBJ1-4,TRBD1
CASSLTGGGDPLHF,TGTGCCAGCAGCTTAACAGGGGGCGGAGATCCCCTCCACTTT,TRBV11-2,-,TRBJ1-6,TRBD1
CASSLIPTGEGGYTF,TGTGCCAGCAGCTTGATACCGACAGGGGAGGGTGGCTACACCTTC,TRBV7-9,-,TRBJ1-2,TRBD1
CASSLNPGSPYNEQFF,TGTGCCAGCAGCTTAAACCCGGGGTCTCCCTACAATGAGCAGTTCTTC,TRBV7-3,-,TRBJ2-1,-
CASISSGGATDTQYF,TGTGCCAGCATCTCTAGCGGGGGGGCTACAGATACGCAGTATTTT,TRBV28,-,TRBJ2-3,TRBD2
CADASGGTDTQYF,TGTGCCGATGCTAGCGGGGGTACAGATACGCAGTATTTT,TRBV12-3/TRBV12-4,once,TRBJ2-3,TRBD2
CATSDTSGGVNEQFF,TGTGCCACCAGTGATACTAGCGGGGGCGTCAATGAGCAGTTCTTC,TRBV24-1,-,TRBJ2-1,TRBD2
CASRLIAGGYYEQYF,TGTGCCAGCAGACTTATAGCGGGAGGGTATTACGAGCAGTACTTC,TRBV6-5,-,TRBJ2-7,TRBD2
CASRGGTVNQPQHF,TGTGCCAGCAGGGGAGGGACTGTCAATCAGCCCCAGCATTTT,TRBV28,-,TRBJ1-5,-
CASSLQGAREQYF,TGTGCCAGCAGCTTGCAAGGGGCGCGTGAGCAGTACTTC,TRBV5-6,-,TRBJ2-7,-
CASISRARGLNQPQHF,TGTGCCAGCATCTCCAGAGCCAGGGGATTAAATCAGCCCCAGCATTTT,TRBV9,-,TRBJ1-5,-
CATHSTTGTGSQPQHF,TGTGCCACCCACAGCACTACCGGGACAGGGAGTCAGCCCCAGCATTTT,TRBV28,once,TRBJ1-5,TRBD1
CASSLGQGGQPQHF,TGCGCCAGCAGCTTGGGACAGGGGGGGCAGCCCCAGCATTTT,TRBV5-1,-,TRBJ1-5,TRBD1
CASSPGQGAIGELFF,TGTGCCAGCAGCCCGGGACAGGGGGCGATCGGGGAGCTGTTTTTT,TRBV28,-,TRBJ2-2,TRBD1
CAGETGVTEAFF,TGTGCCGGGGAGACAGGGGTCACTGAAGCTTTCTTT,TRBV21-1,-,TRBJ1-1,-
CASSYDRGSATDTQYF,TGTGCCAGCAGCTATGACAGGGGGTCTGCCACAGATACGCAGTATTTT,TRBV7-3,-,TRBJ2-3,TRBD1
CASSSPGTSNYGYTF,TGTGCCAGCAGTTCCCCCGGGACATCTAACTATGGCTACACCTTC,TRBV28,-,TRBJ1-2,-
CASSTDTGGYNEQFF,TGTGCCAGCAGCACGGATACAGGGGGTTACAATGAGCAGTTCTTC,TRBV7-2,-,TRBJ2-1,TRBD1
CASSMGDRGYEQYF,TGTGCCAGCAGCATGGGGGACAGGGGCTACGAGCAGTACTTC,TRBV14,once,TRBJ2-7,TRBD1
CASRPRDSVADTQYF,TGTGCCAGCAGACCGAGGGATTCGGTGGCGGATACGCAGTATTTT,TRBV28,-,TRBJ2-3,-
CASTEGRGREETQYF,TGTGCCAGCACCGAGGGTAGGGGGCGCGAAGAGACCCAGTACTTC,TRBV6-5,-,TRBJ2-5,TRBD1
CASKRQSSTDTQYF,TGTGCCAGTAAACGTCAGTCTAGCACAGATACGCAGTATTTT,TRBV19,-,TRBJ2-3,-
CASSPLLGQEQFF,TGTGCCAGCAGCCCTTTACTGGGCCAGGAGCAGTTCTTC,TRBV7-3,once,TRBJ2-1,-
CASVPPQLTGELFF,TGCGCCAGCGTACCCCCACAGCTCACCGGGGAGCTGTTTTTT,TRBV10-2,-,TRBJ2-2,-
CASSVGNVGNQPQHF,TGTGCCAGCAGCGTAGGAAACGTAGGCAATCAGCCCCAGCATTTT,TRBV9,-,TRBJ1-5,-
CASSPPGTSSSYEQYF,TGTGCCAGCTCACCACCTGGGACATCGAGCTCCTACGAGCAGTACTTC,TRBV18,-,TRBJ2-7,-
CASSLEAPGYTEAFF,TGTGCCAGCAGCTTGGAGGCCCCGGGGTACACTGAAGCTTTCTTT,TRBV5-5,-,TRBJ1-1,-
CASSHPGRSNTEAFF,TGTGCCAGTAGCCACCCGGGAAGGTCAAACACTGAAGCTTTCTTT,TRBV19,-,TRBJ1-1,-
CASSSQTGRETQYF,TGTGCCAGCAGCTCCCAGACAGGGCGAGAGACCCAGTACTTC,TRBV7-9,once,TRBJ2-5,TRBD1
CASRQGYNSNQPQHF,TGTGCCAGCAGACAGGGCTATAATAGCAATCAGCCCCAGCATTTT,TRBV6-5,-,TRBJ1-5,-